This TCR beta chain was sequenced during a study of blood T cell repertoires in COVID-19. About the study: PBMCs, B-cell-depleted T cells, or T cells were the source of the cDNA or gDNA that made up the material.

Per the authors' pipeline: Amplification of reference gene primers provided the estimated nucleated cell counts. The protocol was immunoSEQ multiplex PCR, while the TCRdb copy is restricted to in-frame clones and leaves out a portion. That table furnishes V, J and clone size, whereas the DNA furnished D and trimming. This table holds more than 60,000 clones, 70% to 85% found once. The CDR3 totals 13 residues. In germline, CDR1 is MGHDK, CDR2 SYGVNS. V gave up 5 bases and J gave up 5 bases, with 10 bases separating them. The Seattle patients, enrolled during active infection, were followed longitudinally.

Sample: peripheral blood. This clonotype originated in a man aged 45-60 years with COVID-19, enrolled during active disease. V gene TRBV25-1 combines with J gene TRBJ2-1; D not certain. Here the CDR3 reads CASSRGSNNEQFF. The CDR3 DNA reads TGTGCCAGCAGTCGAGGCTCAAACAATGAGCAGTTCTTC.